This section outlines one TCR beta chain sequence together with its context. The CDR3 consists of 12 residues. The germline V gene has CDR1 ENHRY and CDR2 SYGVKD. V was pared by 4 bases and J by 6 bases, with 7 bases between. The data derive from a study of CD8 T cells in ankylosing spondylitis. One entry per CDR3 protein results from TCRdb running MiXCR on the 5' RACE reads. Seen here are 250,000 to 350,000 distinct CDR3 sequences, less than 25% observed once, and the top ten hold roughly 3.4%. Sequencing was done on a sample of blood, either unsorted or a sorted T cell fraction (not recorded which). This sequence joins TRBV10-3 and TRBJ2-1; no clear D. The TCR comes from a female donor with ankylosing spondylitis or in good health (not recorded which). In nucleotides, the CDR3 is TGTGCCATCAGTGGGATAGTCAATGAGCAGTTCTTC. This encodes CAISGIVNEQFF.